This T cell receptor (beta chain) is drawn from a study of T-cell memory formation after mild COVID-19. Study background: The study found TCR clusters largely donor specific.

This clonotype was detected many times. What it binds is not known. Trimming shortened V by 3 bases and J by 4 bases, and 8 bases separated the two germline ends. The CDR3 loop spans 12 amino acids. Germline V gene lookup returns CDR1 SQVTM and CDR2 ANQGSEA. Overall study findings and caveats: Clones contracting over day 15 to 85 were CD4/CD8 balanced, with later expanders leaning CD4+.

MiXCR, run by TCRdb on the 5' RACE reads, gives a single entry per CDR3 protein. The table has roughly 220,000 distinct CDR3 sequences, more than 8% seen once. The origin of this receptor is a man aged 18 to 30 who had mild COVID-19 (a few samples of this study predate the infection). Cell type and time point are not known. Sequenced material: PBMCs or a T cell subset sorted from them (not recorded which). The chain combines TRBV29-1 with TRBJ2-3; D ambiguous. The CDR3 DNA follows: TGCAGCGTTGACGTAGCTGCAGATACGCAGTATTTT. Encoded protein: CSVDVAADTQYF.